Listed below are T cell receptor beta chains from one sample, sequenced in a study of radiation and T cells in renal cell carcinoma. Libraries were prepared by immunoSEQ multiplex PCR; TCRdb keeps only in-frame clonotypes and omits some of them. The data show just over 95,000 clones, 65% to 90% seen once. The input for sequencing was blood, taken from a patient whose treatment included radiotherapy and nephrectomy. These receptor sequences come from a man aged 55-75 years with renal cell carcinoma. Both conserved end residues are part of each CDR3. D genes are given only for firm matches. Clone size, where shown, is once, few, many, or a class for clones that have expanded.

j_call	v_call	clone_size	d_call	cdr3_nt	cdr3_aa
TRBJ2-2	TRBV7-8	.	TRBD1	TGTGCCAGCAGCCCCGCCAGGGGGCTCTTCGCCGGGGAGCTGTTTTTT	CASSPARGLFAGELFF
TRBJ2-2	TRBV6-5	.	TRBD2	TGTGCCAGCCTAGCGGGAGGCCCAACCGGGGAGCTGTTTTTT	CASLAGGPTGELFF
TRBJ2-4	TRBV6-6	once	.	TGTGCCAGCAGTTACAGAAGGGACATTCAGTACTTC	CASSYRRDIQYF
TRBJ1-1	TRBV5-1	.	.	TGCGCCAGCAGCTTGGGAAGGGGCTCTGAAGCTTTCTTT	CASSLGRGSEAFF
TRBJ2-7	TRBV5-6	.	TRBD2	TGTGCCAGCAGCTTGGGGTCTAGCGGGAGGCGTGGCGAGCAGTACTTC	CASSLGSSGRRGEQYF
TRBJ2-6	TRBV7-8	once	.	TGTGCCAGCAACGACCCTGGGGCCAACGTCCTGACTTTC	CASNDPGANVLTF
TRBJ2-7	TRBV27	.	.	TGTGCCAGCAGTCGGGCCCCGGAGCAGTACTTC	CASSRAPEQYF
TRBJ2-5	TRBV10-3	.	TRBD2	TGTGCCATCAGTGATAGCGAGACTAGCGGGAAAGAGACCCAGTACTTC	CAISDSETSGKETQYF
TRBJ2-5	TRBV19	.	TRBD1	TGTGCCAGTAGTATAGCCAGGACAGGCGAAGAGACCCAGTACTTC	CASSIARTGEETQYF
TRBJ1-2	TRBV6-5	.	TRBD1	TGTGCCAGCAGACCGGACAGGGGTTTATATGGCTACACCTTC	CASRPDRGLYGYTF
TRBJ1-5	TRBV7-8	.	.	TGTGCCAGCAGCCCCCTGGGGGGAGTCAATCAGCCCCAGCATTTT	CASSPLGGVNQPQHF
TRBJ2-7	TRBV27	.	TRBD2	TGTGCCAGCAGTTTAGAGAGCGGGAGATCCTACGAGCAGTACTTC	CASSLESGRSYEQYF
TRBJ2-3	TRBV21-1	.	.	TGTGCCAGCAGCGATCATGGGCAGTATTTT	CASSDHGQYF
TRBJ2-7	TRBV5-6	.	TRBD2	TGTGCCAGCAGTAGACTAGCGGGAGGAATCAACGAGCAGTACTTC	CASSRLAGGINEQYF
TRBJ2-3	TRBV5-4	once	TRBD2	TGTGCCAGCAGCTCAGGACTAGCGGGAGAGGCAGATACGCAGTATTTT	CASSSGLAGEADTQYF
TRBJ1-3	TRBV4-1	.	TRBD1	TGCGCCAGCAGTCGGGACAGGGAGAACTCTGGAAACACCATATATTTT	CASSRDRENSGNTIYF
TRBJ2-1	TRBV19	.	.	TGTGCCAGTACTGCTACCGGCGCGAGTTACAATGAGCAGTTCTTC	CASTATGASYNEQFF
TRBJ2-3	TRBV19	.	TRBD2	TGTGCCAGTAGTATAGCTGCGACTAGCGGGAGATCAGATACGCAGTATTTT	CASSIAATSGRSDTQYF
TRBJ2-5	TRBV7-2	once	.	TGTGCCAGCAGCCTCCGAGGGGGGGATGAGGAGACCCAGTACTTC	CASSLRGGDEETQYF
TRBJ2-2	TRBV7-9	.	TRBD1	TGTGCCACCACCCTTGGGAAACAGGGGGGCACCGGGGAGCTGTTTTTT	CATTLGKQGGTGELFF
TRBJ2-7	TRBV5-6	.	.	TGTGCCAGCAGCTTGGTGTCGAGGGCCGGTGGGTTCTACGAGCAGTACTTC	CASSLVSRAGGFYEQYF
TRBJ2-1	TRBV6-6	.	.	TGTGCCAGCAGTTACCCCCCGTCCCCAACCGGGGAGCAGTTCTTC	CASSYPPSPTGEQFF